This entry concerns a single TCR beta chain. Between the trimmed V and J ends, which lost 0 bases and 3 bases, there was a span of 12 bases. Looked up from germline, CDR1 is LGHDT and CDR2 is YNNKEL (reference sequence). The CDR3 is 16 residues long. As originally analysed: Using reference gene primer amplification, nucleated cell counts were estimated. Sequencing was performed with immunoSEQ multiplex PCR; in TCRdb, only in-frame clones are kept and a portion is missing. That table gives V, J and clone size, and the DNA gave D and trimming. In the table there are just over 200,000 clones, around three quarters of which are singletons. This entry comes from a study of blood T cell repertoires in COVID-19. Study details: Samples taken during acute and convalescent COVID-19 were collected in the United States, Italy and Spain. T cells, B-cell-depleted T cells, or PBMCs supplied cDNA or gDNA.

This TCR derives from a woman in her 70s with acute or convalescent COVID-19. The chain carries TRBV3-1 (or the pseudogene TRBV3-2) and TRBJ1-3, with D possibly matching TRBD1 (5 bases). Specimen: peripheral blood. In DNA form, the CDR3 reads TGTGCCAGCAGCCAAGACAGGGTGGGTGGTGGAAACACCATATATTTT. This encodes CASSQDRVGGGNTIYF.